This T cell receptor (beta chain) is from a study of blood T cell repertoires in COVID-19 (TCRdb year 2020). The study in broad terms: Samples covering the acute and convalescent phases of COVID-19 were provided by collaborators in the United States, Italy and Spain. The material from the prospective study consisted of cDNA or gDNA derived from T cells, B-cell-depleted T cells, or PBMCs. Subjects who had been exposed to COVID-19, were actively infected with it, or had recovered from it provided the deeply sampled blood TCRbeta repertoires that made up the dataset. A freely available public database, intended as a resource for researchers studying the immune response to SARS-CoV-2, is where the repertoires were released. The samples were drawn from the first 160 participants of the ongoing ImmuneRACE study and from 1,200 or so subjects provided by 6 global collaborators. Nearly every sample came with metadata listing a de-identified subject ID, COVID-19 status, age in years and sex. HLA class I and class II types, where available, came from metadata supplied by the sample provider rather than from assay-based typing. Broad study findings and their caveats: How much clinical and demographic metadata was included differed by source and by participant, and the metadata was provided uncurated.

TCRbeta CDR3 regions were amplified from genomic DNA by means of the immunoSEQ Assay, a bias-controlled multiplex PCR. The original methods were these. Within the assay, amplification of reference gene primers was used to estimate how many nucleated cells each sample contained. Sequence reads were collapsed and filtered to measure the absolute abundance of every unique TCRbeta CDR3 rearrangement. Productive Simpson clonality was computed per sample as the square root of Simpson's diversity index over productive rearrangements. TCRdb carries this immuneACCESS record with in-frame sequences only. Its versions omit some clonotypes, under half of them owing to an unresolved V gene in the studies checked, with the rest unexplained. V and J calls and clone size are as listed in that table; D and trimming were resolved from the DNA. This sample holds 130,000 to 150,000 clones; roughly 79% were observed only once. In total, the top ten clones hold 1.9% of the sample.

The collaborating institutions used their own protocols to collect whole blood in K2EDTA tubes. For TCRbeta analysis, collaborators shipped samples in one of three forms: frozen whole blood, isolated PBMCs, or DNA extracted from either of those sample types. The cysteine opens and the phenylalanine closes a CDR3 of 15 amino acids. CDR3 DNA is the only sequence kept; it has 45 bases, read in frame from the first base. CDR1 and CDR2, looked up from the germline V gene, are ENHRY and SYGVKD. As regards this clone: No antigen is known for it. A read error may account for a junction end that differs from germline.

The receptor's source is a woman aged 55-69 years with acute or convalescent COVID-19. Sequencing used peripheral blood. The chain is encoded by TRBV10-3 joined to TRBJ1-2; a confident D gene designation cannot be given. The DNA sequence is as follows: TGTGCCATCAGTGAATCCCGGGGAGGTAACGATGGCTACACCTTC. This sequence encodes CAISESRGGNDGYTF.